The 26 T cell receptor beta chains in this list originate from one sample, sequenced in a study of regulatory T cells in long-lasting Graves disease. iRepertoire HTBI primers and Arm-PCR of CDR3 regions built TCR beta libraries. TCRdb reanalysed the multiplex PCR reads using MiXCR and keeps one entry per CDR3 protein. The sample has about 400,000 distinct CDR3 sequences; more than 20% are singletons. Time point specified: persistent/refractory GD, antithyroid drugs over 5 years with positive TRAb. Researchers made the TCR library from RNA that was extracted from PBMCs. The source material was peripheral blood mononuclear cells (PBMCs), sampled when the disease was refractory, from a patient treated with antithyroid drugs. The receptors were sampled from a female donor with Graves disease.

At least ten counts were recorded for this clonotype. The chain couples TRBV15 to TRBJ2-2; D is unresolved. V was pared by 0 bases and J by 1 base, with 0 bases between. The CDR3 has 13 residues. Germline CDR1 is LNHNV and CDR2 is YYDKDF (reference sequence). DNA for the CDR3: TGTGCCACCAGCAGAGAGAACACCGGGGAGCTGTTTTTT. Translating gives CATSRENTGELFF.

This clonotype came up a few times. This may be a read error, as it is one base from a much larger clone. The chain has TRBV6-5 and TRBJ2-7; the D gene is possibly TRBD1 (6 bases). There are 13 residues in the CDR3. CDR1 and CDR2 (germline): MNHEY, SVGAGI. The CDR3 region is CANSYDRRTEQYF. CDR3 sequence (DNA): TGTGCCAACAGTTATGACAGGAGAACCGAGCAGTACTTC.

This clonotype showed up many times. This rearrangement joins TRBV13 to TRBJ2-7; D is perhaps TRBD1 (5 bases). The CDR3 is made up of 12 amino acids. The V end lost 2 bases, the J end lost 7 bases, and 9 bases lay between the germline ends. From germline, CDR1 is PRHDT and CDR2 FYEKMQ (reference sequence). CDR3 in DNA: TGTGCCAGCAGCTTAACAGGAGATGAGCAGTACTTC. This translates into CASSLTGDEQYF. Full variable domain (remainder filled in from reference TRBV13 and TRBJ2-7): AAGVIQSPRHLIKEKRETATLKCYPIPRHDTVYWYQQGPGQDPQFLISFYEKMQSDKGSIPDRFSAQQFSDYHSELNMSSLELGDSALYFCASSLTGDEQYFGPGTRLTVT.

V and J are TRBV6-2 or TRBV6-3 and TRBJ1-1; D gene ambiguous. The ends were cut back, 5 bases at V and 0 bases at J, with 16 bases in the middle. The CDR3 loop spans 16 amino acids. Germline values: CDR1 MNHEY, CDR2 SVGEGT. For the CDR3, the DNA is TGTGCCAGCAGTCAGCGACGGACGAGTTTGAACACTGAAGCTTTCTTT. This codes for CASSQRRTSLNTEAFF.

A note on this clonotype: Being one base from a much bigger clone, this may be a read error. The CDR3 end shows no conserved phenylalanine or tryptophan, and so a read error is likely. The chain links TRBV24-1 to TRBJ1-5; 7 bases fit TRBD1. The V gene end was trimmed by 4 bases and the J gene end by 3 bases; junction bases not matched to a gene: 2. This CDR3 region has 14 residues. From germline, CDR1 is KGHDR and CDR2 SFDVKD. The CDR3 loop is CATSETGTNQPQHS. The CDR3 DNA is TGTGCCACCAGTGAGACAGGGACCAATCAGCCCCAGCATTCT.

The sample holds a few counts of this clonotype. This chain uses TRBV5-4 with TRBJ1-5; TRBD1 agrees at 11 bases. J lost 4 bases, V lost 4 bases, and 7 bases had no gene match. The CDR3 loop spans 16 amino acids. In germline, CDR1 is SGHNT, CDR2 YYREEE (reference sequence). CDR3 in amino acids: CASSALRDRGNQPQHF. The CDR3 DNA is TGTGCCAGCAGCGCTCTCCGGGACAGGGGGAATCAGCCCCAGCATTTT. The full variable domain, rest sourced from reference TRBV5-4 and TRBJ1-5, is ETGVTQSPTHLIKTRGQQVTLRCSSQSGHNTVSWYQQALGQGPQFIFQYYREEENGRGNFPPRFSGLQFPNYSSELNVNALELDDSALYLCASSALRDRGNQPQHFGDGTRLSIL.

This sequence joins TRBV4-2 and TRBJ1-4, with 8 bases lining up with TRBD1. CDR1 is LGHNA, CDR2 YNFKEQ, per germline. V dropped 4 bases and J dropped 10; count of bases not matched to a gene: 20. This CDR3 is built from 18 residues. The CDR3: CASSPPPGQAIWGGKLFF. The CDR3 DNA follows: TGTGCCAGCAGCCCTCCCCCGGGACAGGCCATTTGGGGGGGAAAACTGTTTTTT.

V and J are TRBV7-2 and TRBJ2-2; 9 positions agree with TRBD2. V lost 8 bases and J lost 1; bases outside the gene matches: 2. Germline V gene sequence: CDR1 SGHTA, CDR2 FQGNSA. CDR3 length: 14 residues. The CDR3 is CASASGMNTGELFF. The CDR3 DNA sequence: TGTGCCAGCGCTAGCGGGATGAACACCGGGGAGCTGTTTTTT.

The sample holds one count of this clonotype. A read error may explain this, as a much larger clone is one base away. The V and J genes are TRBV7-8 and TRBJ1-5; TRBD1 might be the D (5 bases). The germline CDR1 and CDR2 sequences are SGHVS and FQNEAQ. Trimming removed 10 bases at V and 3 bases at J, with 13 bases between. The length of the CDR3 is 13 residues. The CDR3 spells CANSSGYNQPQHF. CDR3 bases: TGTGCCAACAGTTCAGGGTACAATCAGCCCCAGCATTTT.

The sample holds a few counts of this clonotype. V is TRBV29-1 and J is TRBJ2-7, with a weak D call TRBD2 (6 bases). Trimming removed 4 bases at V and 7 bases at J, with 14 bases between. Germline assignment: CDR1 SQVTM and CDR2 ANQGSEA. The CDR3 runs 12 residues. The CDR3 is CSVVGGTGEQYF. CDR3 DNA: TGCAGCGTTGTAGGCGGGACGGGGGAGCAGTACTTC.

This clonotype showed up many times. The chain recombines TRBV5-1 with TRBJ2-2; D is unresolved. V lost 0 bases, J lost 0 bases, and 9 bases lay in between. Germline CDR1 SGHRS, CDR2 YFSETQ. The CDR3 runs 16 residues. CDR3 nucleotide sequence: TGCGCCAGCAGCTTGGTAGGCCCTACGAACACCGGGGAGCTGTTTTTT. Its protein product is CASSLVGPTNTGELFF.

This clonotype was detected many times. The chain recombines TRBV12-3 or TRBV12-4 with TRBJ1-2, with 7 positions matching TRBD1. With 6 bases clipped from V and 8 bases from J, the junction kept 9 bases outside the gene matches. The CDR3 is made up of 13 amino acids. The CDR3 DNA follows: TGTGCCAGCAGCCCCGACAGGGTTCGCGGCTACACCTTC. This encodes CASSPDRVRGYTF.

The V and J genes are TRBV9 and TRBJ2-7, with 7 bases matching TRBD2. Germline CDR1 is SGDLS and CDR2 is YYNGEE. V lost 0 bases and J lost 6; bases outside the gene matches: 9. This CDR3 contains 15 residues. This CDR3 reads CASSVGGGSSAEQYF. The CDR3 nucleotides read TGTGCCAGCAGCGTAGGCGGCGGGAGTAGCGCCGAGCAGTACTTC.

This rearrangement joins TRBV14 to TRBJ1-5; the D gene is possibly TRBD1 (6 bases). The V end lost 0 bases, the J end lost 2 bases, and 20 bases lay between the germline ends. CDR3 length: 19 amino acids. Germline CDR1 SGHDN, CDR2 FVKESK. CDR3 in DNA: TGTGCCAGCAGCCAAGATAAATTATCAGGGGTTGATCGCAATCAGCCCCAGCATTTT. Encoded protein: CASSQDKLSGVDRNQPQHF.

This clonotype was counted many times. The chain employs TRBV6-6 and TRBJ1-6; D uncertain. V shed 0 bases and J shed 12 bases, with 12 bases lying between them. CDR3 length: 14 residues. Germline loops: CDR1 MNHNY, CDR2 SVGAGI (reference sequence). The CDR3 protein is CASSYSGRLGPLHF. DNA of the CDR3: TGTGCCAGCAGTTACTCGGGCAGGTTAGGACCCCTCCACTTT.

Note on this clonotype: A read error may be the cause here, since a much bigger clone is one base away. The CDR3 here is CASSGGGGGQPQHF. DNA for the CDR3: TGTGCCAGCAGTGGCGGCGGGGGAGGGCAGCCCCAGCATTTT. This chain joins TRBV12-3 or TRBV12-4 and TRBJ1-5; TRBD1 is a possible D gene (5 bases). V shed 5 bases and J shed 7 bases, with 15 bases lying between them. CDR3 size: 14 residues.

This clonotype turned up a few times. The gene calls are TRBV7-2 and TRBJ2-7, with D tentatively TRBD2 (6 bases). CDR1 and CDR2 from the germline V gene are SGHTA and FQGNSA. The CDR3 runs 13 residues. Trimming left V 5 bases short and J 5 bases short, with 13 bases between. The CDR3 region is CASSLFGSHEQYF. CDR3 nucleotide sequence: TGTGCCAGCAGCCTCTTCGGGAGTCACGAGCAGTACTTC.

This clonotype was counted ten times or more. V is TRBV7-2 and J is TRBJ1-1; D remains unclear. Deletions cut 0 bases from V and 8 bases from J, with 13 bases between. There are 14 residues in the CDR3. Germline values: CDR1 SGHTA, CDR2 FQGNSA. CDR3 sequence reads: CASSLAQSRGEAFF. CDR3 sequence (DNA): TGTGCCAGCAGCTTAGCTCAATCAAGAGGAGAAGCTTTCTTT.

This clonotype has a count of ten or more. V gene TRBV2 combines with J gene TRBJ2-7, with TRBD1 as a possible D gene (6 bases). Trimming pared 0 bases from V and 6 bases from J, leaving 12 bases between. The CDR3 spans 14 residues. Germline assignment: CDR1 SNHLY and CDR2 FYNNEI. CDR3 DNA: TGTGCCAGCAGTGAAGCGCTTCAAGGGGGCGAGCAGTACTTC. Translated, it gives CASSEALQGGEQYF.

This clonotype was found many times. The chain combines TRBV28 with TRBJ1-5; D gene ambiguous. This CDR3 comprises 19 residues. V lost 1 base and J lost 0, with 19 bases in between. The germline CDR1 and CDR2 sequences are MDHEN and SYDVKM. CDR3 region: CASSLFPLIGSYSNQPQHF. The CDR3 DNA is TGTGCCAGCAGTTTATTTCCCCTGATAGGGTCTTATAGCAATCAGCCCCAGCATTTT.

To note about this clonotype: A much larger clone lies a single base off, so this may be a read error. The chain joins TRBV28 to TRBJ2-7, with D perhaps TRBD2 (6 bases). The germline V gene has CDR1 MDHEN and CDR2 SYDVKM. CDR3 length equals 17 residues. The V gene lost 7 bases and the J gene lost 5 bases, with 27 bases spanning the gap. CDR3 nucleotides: TGTGCCAGCATTTCCTTCCTGTGGGAGGCTCGAGCCGACGAGCAGTACTTC. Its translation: CASISFLWEARADEQYF.

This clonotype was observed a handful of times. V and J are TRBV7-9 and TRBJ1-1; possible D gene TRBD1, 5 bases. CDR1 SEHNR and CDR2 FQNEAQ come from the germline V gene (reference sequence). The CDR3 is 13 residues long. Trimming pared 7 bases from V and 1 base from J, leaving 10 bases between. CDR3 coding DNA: TGTGCCAGCACTGACGGGACGAACACTGAAGCTTTCTTT. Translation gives CASTDGTNTEAFF.

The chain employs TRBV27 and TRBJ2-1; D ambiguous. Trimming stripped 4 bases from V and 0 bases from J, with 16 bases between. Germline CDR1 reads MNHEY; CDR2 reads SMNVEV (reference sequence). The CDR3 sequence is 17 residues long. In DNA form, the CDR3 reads TGTGCCAGCAGTTCAGCTTTGACTCCTAGCTCCTACAATGAGCAGTTCTTC. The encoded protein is CASSSALTPSSYNEQFF.

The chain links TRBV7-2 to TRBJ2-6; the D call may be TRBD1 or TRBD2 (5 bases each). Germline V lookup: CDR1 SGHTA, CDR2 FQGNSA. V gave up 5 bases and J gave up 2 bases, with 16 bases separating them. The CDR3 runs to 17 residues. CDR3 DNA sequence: TGTGCCAGCAGCCCGCCGCTTATGGGGGCTGGGGCCAACGTCCTGACTTTC. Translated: CASSPPLMGAGANVLTF.

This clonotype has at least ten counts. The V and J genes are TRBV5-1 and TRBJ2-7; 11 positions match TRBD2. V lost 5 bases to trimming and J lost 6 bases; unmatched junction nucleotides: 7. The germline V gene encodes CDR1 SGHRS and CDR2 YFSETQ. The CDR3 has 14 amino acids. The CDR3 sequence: CASRDGTSGIEQYF. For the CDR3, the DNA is TGCGCCAGCAGGGACGGGACTAGCGGCATCGAGCAGTACTTC.

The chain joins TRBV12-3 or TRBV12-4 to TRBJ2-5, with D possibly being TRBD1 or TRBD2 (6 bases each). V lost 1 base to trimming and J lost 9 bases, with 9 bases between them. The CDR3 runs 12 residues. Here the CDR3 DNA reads TGTGCCAGCAGTTTAGAGGGGGAGGCCCAGTACTTC. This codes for CASSLEGEAQYF.